This T cell receptor (beta chain) was retrieved from a study of PD-L1 blockade in urothelial cancer. Germline CDR1 and CDR2: SEHNR and FQNEAQ (reference sequence). The CDR3 extends over 15 amino acids. J gave up 2 bases and V 0 bases, and 2 bases lay outside the gene matches. The time point: pretreatment peripheral blood. Each patient contributed between 1 and 8 total time points of blood mononuclear cells, pretreatment and during treatment. Repertoires were generated with immunoSEQ multiplex PCR, while TCRdb's copy carries only in-frame clones and drops some. The profile shows 70,000 to 100,000 clones, 84% of them singletons.

Sequences were derived from PBMCs, sampled around atezolizumab (anti-PD-L1) treatment. V is TRBV7-9 and J is TRBJ2-5, with TRBD2 matching 8 bases. This receptor was identified in a man aged 60-69 years with urothelial cancer. CDR3 DNA sequence: TGTGCCAGCAGCTTAGCGGTAGCGGGGCAAGAGACCCAGTACTTC. Encoded protein: CASSLAVAGQETQYF.